A selection of T cell receptor beta chains follows, all from one sample in a study of vaccination effects on CD4 cells after COVID-19. Their target antigens are unknown. Sequencing was performed with immunoSEQ multiplex PCR; in TCRdb, only in-frame clones are kept and a portion is missing. Here the sample spans under 35,000 clones, approximately 71% being singletons. The sample in question was CD4+ T cells from PBMCs cultured with HCoV-NL63 spike peptides, obtained after COVID-19 vaccination. Receptors were obtained from a human donor who received a COVID-19 vaccine. CDR3s leave out the opening cysteine and the closing phenylalanine or tryptophan. Only part of the rows carry a size: once, few, many, or a class if the clone is expanded.

j_call | clone_size | v_call | cdr3_aa
TRBJ1-5 | . | TRBV7-9 | ASSLQGPDQPQH
TRBJ1-2 | . | TRBV12-3/TRBV12-4 | ASSLAGPYGYT
TRBJ1-1 | . | TRBV30 | AWSDPRAGLNTEAF
TRBJ2-7 | . | TRBV18 | ASSRGTSSNEQY
TRBJ1-2 | . | TRBV7-9 | ASSLTPGQGYGGGYT
TRBJ2-1 | . | TRBV7-2 | ASSVSRGNEQF
TRBJ2-7 | . | TRBV29-1 | SVGKGVGHEQY
TRBJ1-5 | few | TRBV2 | ASKTDRGRNQPQH
TRBJ2-3 | few | TRBV6-2/TRBV6-3 | ASSYGEADSTDTQY
TRBJ1-3 | few | TRBV2 | ASTNRGTGGNTIY
TRBJ2-7 | once | TRBV7-9 | ASSLGWREGPAYEQY
TRBJ1-5 | . | TRBV30 | AWSANSDQPQH
TRBJ1-3 | . | TRBV30 | AWSAGNTIY
TRBJ2-7 | few | TRBV5-4 | ASSWSAGGLYEQY
TRBJ1-3 | . | TRBV5-1 | ASSQTTGSGNTIY
TRBJ2-3 | . | TRBV3-1/TRBV3-2 | ASSPDRGGFTDTQY
TRBJ2-1 | . | TRBV19 | ASSSPGGSEQF
TRBJ1-1 | . | TRBV3-1/TRBV3-2 | ASSETGEAF
TRBJ1-1 | few | TRBV4-2 | ASRFRDRDFSRAF
TRBJ2-1 | . | TRBV3-1/TRBV3-2 | ASSQVGEQF
TRBJ1-5 | few | TRBV27 | ASSPQGYNQPQH
TRBJ1-2 | . | TRBV6-1 | ASSVSAGGANYGYT
TRBJ2-5 | . | TRBV10-3 | AISLAGGAQETQY
TRBJ1-2 | . | TRBV14 | ASSQVGDRYGYT
TRBJ1-3 | . | TRBV10-3 | ATRDISGNTIY
TRBJ2-1 | . | TRBV6-1 | ASSEAQTGVSYNEQF
TRBJ1-2 | . | TRBV10-3 | AISVVGQGAEGYT
TRBJ1-2 | . | TRBV2 | ASSDRGTPYGYT
TRBJ2-3 | . | TRBV6-1 | ASSDGQGATDTQY
TRBJ1-2 | few | TRBV3-1/TRBV3-2 | ASSQGTGLGLSYGYT
TRBJ2-7 | few | TRBV3-1/TRBV3-2 | ASSQGPYEQY
TRBJ2-7 | . | TRBV7-2 | ASSPTPASYEQY
TRBJ1-1 | . | TRBV19 | ASSILGQGLGNTEAF
TRBJ2-1 | . | TRBV10-3 | AISEGLDNNEQF
TRBJ2-7 | . | TRBV4-1 | ASSPVTDPSYEQY
TRBJ2-3 | . | TRBV3-1/TRBV3-2 | ASRTSGWEGFTDTQY
TRBJ1-2 | . | TRBV19 | ASSLSRGQGFGYT
TRBJ2-7 | . | TRBV5-5 | ASSLVLGEQY
TRBJ2-2 | few | TRBV3-1/TRBV3-2 | ASSHSPSVGELF
TRBJ1-2 | . | TRBV5-5 | ASSPDREGSGYGYT
TRBJ1-1 | . | TRBV5-1 | ASSLGEDSAHTEAF
TRBJ1-1 | few | TRBV10-3 | AISEVISTEAF
TRBJ2-7 | . | TRBV5-6 | ASSLYPGGYEQY
TRBJ2-3 | . | TRBV11-3 | ASSLVAPDTQY
TRBJ2-7 | few | TRBV5-1 | ASSFGGTSYEQY
TRBJ2-7 | . | TRBV7-9 | ASSLEASGGYEQY
TRBJ1-1 | . | TRBV11-2 | ASSSDPKTEAF
TRBJ2-5 | once | TRBV21-1 | ASSKKQVGQAPQETQY
TRBJ1-6 | . | TRBV10-1 | ASSEQTGGPLH